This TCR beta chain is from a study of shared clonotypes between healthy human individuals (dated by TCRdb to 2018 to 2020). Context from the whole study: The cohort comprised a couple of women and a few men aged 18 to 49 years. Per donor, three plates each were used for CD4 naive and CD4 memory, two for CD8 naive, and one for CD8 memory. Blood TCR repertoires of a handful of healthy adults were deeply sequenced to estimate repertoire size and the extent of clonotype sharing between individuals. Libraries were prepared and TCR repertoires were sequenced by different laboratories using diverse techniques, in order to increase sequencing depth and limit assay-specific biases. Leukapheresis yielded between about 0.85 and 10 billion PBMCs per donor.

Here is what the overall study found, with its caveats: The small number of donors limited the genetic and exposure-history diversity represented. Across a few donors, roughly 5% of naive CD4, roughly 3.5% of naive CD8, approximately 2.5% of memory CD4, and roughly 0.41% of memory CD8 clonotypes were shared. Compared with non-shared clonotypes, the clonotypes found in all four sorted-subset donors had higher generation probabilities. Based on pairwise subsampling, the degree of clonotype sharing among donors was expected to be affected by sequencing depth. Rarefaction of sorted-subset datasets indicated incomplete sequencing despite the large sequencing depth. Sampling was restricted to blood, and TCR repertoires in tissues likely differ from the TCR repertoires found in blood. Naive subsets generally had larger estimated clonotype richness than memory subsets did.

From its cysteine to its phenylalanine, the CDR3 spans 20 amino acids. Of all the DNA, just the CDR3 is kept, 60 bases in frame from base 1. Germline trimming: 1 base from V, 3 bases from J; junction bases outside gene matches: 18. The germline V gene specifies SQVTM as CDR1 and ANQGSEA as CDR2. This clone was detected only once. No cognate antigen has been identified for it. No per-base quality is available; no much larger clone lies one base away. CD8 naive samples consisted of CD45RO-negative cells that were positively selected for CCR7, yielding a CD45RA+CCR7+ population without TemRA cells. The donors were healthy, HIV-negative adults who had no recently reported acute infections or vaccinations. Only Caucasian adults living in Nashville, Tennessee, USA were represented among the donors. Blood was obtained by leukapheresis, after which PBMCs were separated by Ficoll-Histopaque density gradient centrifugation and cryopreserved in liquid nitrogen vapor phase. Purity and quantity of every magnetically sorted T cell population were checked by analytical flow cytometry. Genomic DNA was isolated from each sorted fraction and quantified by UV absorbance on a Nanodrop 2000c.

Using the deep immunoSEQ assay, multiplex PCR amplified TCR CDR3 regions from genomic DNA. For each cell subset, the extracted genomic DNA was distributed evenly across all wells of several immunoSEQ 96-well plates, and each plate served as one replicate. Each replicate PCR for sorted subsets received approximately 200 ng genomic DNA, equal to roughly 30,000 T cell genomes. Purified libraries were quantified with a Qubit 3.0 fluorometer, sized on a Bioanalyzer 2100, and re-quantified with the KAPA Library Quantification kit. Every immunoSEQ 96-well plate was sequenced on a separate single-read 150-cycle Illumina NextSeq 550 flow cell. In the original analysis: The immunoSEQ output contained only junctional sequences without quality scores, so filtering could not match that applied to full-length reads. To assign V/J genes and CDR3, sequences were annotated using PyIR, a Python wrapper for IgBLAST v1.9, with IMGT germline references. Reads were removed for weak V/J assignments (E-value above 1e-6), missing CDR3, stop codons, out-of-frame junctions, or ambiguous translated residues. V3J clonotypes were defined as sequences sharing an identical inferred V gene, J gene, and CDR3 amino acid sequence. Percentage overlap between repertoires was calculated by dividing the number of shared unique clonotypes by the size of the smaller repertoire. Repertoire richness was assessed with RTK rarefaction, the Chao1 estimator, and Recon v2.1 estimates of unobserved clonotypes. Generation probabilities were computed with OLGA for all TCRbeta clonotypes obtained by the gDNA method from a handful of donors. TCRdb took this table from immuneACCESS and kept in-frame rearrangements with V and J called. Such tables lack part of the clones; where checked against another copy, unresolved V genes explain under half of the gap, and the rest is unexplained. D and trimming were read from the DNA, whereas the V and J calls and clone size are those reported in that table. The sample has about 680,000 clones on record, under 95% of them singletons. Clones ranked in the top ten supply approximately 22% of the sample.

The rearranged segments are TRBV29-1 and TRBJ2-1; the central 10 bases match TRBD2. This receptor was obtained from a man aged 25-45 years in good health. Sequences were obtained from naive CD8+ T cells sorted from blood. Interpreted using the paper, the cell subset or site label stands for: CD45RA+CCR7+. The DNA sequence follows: TGCAGCGTTGAAGGGGGGAAAGTTGCTAGCGGGGGAGGTGGCTACAATGAGCAGTTCTTC. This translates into CSVEGGKVASGGGGYNEQFF.